Presented here are 3 T cell receptor beta chains from one specimen sequenced in a study of T cells after yellow fever vaccination. In TCRdb, the 5' RACE reads were re-called with MiXCR into one record per CDR3 protein. This sample has over 65,000 distinct CDR3 sequences; about an eighth occur once, and the top ten carry approximately 23%. The material was CD8+ T cells not binding an NS4B(214-222) dextramer, sorted from PBMCs, obtained 21 days after the first yellow fever vaccination. The receptor source for this set is a man between 18 and 35 years old who received the YFV17D yellow fever vaccine.

In this sample, this clonotype turned up a few times. The chain combines TRBV4-1 with TRBJ2-3, with D possibly being TRBD1 (6 bases). This CDR3 region has 13 residues. V was pared by 5 bases and J by 9 bases, with 15 bases between. Germline CDR1 is MGHRA and CDR2 is YSYEKL. The CDR3 region has the DNA TGCGCCAGCAGCGCCCCCGGGACATTAACGCAGTATTTT. This translates into CASSAPGTLTQYF.

This sequence joins TRBV12-3 or TRBV12-4 and TRBJ1-1, with 8 positions matching TRBD1. The CDR3 runs 14 residues. The V and J ends lost 5 bases and 3 bases, in that order; junction bases with no gene match: 5. This CDR3 reads CASSAGTGDTEAFF. The CDR3 DNA reads as TGTGCCAGCAGTGCCGGGACAGGAGACACTGAAGCTTTCTTT.

The chain carries TRBV12-3 or TRBV12-4 and TRBJ2-4, with a tentative D call TRBD1 (5 bases). The CDR3 contains 16 residues. The V end lost 5 bases, the J end lost 0 bases, and 14 bases lay between the germline ends. The CDR3 DNA is TGTGCCAGCAGTCGCCAGCTGGGGCTAGCCAAAAACATTCAGTACTTC. This codes for CASSRQLGLAKNIQYF.